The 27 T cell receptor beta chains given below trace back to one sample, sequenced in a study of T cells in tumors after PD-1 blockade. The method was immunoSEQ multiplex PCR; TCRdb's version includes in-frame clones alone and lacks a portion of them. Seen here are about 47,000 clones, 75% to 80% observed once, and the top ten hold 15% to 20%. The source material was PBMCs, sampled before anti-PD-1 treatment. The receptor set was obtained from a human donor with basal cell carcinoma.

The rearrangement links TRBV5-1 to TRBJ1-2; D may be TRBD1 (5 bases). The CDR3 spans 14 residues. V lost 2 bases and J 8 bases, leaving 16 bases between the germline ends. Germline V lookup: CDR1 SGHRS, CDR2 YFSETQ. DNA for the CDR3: TGCGCCAGCAGCTTAGAATCTTCAGGGTGGGGCTACACCTTC. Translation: CASSLESSGWGYTF.

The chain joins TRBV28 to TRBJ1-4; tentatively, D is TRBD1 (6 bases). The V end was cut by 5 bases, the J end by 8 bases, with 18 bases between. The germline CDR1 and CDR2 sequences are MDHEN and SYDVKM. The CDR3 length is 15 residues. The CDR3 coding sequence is TGTGCCAGCAGTGGGGCCGGGACACGGGGGGAAAAACTGTTTTTT. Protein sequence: CASSGAGTRGEKLFF.

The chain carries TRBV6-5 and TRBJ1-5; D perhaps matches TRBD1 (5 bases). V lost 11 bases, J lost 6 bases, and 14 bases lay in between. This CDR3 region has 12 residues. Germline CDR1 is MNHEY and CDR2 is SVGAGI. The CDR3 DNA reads TGTGCCGCCGGGGGGGGAGGTCAGCCCCAGCATTTT. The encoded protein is CAAGGGGQPQHF.

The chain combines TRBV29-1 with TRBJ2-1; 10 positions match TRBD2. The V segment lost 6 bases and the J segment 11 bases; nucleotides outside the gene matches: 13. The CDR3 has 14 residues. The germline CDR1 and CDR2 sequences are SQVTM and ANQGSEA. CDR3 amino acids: CSVGASGGPAKQFF. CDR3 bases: TGCAGCGTGGGGGCTAGCGGGGGCCCGGCTAAGCAGTTCTTC.

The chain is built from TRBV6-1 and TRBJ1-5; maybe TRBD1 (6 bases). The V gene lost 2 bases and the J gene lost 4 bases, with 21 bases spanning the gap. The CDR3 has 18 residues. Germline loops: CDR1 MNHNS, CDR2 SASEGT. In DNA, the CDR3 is TGTGCCAGCAGTGAAAGGGGGGCAGGCCCTCCATTAAATCAGCCCCAGCATTTT. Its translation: CASSERGAGPPLNQPQHF.

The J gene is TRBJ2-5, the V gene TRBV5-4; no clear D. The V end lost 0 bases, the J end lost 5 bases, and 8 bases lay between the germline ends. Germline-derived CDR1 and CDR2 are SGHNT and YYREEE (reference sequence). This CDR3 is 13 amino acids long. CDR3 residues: CASSLGSRETQYF. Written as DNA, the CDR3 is TGTGCCAGCAGCTTGGGGAGTAGGGAGACCCAGTACTTC.

Here the CDR3 reads CASSPRGANTEAFF. The CDR3 DNA reads as TGTGCCAGCTCACCAAGAGGGGCGAACACTGAAGCTTTCTTT. This sequence joins TRBV18 and TRBJ1-1, with D possibly being TRBD1 (5 bases). Trimming took off 2 bases at V and 1 base at J, with 8 bases between the two ends. This CDR3 region has 14 residues. Germline V lookup: CDR1 KGHSH, CDR2 LQKENI.

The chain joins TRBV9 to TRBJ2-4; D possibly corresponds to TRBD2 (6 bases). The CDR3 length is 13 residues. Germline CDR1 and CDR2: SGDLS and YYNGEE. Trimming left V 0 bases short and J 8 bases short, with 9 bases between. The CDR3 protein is CASSVGGIDIQYF. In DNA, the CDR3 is TGTGCCAGCAGCGTAGGCGGGATTGACATTCAGTACTTC.

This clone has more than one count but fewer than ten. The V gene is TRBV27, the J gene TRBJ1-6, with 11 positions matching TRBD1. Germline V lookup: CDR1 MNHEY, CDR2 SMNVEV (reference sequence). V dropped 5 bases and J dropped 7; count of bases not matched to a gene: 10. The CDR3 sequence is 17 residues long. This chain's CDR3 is CASSLTRTGGVNSPLHF. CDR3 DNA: TGTGCCAGCAGTCTTACCCGGACAGGGGGCGTAAATTCACCCCTCCACTTT.

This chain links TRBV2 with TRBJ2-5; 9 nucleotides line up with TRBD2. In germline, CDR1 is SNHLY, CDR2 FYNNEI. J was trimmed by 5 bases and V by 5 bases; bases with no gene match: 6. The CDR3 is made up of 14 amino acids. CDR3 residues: CASSNLAGSETQYF. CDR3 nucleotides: TGTGCCAGCAGTAACCTAGCGGGATCCGAGACCCAGTACTTC.

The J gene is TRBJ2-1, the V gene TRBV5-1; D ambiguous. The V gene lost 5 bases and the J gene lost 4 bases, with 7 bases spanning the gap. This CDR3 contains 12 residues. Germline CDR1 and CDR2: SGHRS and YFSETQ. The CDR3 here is CASSAGYNEQFF. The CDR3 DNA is TGCGCCAGCAGTGCCGGTTACAATGAGCAGTTCTTC.

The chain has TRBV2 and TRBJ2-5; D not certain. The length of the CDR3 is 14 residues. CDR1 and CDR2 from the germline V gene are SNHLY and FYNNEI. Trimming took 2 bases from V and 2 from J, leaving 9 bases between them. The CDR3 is CASSESRRQETQYF. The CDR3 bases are TGTGCCAGCAGTGAATCCAGGCGTCAAGAGACCCAGTACTTC.

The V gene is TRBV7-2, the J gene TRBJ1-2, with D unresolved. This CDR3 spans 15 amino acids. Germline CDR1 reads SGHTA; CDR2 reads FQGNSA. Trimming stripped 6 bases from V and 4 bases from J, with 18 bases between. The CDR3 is CASRPGLRLLYGYTF. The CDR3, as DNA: TGTGCCAGCAGGCCGGGTCTCCGATTACTCTATGGCTACACCTTC.

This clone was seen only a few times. The CDR3: CASSLDGTGNTGELFF. The CDR3 DNA reads TGTGCCAGCAGCTTAGATGGGACAGGGAACACCGGGGAGCTGTTTTTT. V gene TRBV11-3 combines with J gene TRBJ2-2; 8 positions agree with TRBD1. The V gene's germline CDR1 is SGHNT and CDR2 YENEEA. The CDR3 has 16 residues. Trimming at V came to 0 bases and at J to 1 base, leaving 1 base not matched to a gene.

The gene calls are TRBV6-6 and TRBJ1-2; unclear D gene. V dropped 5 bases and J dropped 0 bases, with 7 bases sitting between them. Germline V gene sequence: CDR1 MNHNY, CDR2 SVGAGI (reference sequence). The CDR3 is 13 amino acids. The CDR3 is CASSPLSNYGYTF. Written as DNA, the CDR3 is TGTGCCAGCAGTCCATTATCTAACTATGGCTACACCTTC.

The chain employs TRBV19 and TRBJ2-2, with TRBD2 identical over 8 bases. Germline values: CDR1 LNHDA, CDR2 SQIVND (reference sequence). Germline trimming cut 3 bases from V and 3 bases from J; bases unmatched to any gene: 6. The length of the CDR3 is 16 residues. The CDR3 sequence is CASSIPRGGDTGELFF. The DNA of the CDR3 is TGTGCCAGTAGTATTCCCCGGGGGGGCGACACCGGGGAGCTGTTTTTT.

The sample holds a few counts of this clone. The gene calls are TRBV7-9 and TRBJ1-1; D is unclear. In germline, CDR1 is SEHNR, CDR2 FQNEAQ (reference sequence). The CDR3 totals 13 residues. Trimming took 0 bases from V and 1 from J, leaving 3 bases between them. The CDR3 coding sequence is TGTGCCAGCAGCTTAGCAGGGAACACTGAAGCTTTCTTT. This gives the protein CASSLAGNTEAFF.

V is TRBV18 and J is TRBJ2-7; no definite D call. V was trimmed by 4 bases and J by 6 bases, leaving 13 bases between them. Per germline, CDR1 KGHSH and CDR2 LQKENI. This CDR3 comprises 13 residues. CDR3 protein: CASSRNELLEQYF. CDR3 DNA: TGTGCCAGCTCACGAAATGAGTTACTCGAGCAGTACTTC.

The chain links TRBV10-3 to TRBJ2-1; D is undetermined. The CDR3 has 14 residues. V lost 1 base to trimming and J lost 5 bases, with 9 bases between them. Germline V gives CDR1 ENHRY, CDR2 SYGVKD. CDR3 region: CAISEYSPDNEQFF. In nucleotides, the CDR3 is TGTGCCATCAGTGAGTACTCCCCAGACAATGAGCAGTTCTTC.

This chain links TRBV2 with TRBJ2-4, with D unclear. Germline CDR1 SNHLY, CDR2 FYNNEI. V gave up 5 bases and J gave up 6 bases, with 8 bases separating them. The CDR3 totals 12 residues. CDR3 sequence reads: CASSPFGNIQYF. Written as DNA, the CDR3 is TGTGCCAGCAGTCCCTTTGGAAACATTCAGTACTTC.

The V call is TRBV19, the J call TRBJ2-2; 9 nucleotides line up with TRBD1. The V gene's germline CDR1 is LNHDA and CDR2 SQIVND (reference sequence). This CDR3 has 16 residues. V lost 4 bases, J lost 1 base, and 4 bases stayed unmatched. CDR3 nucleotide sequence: TGTGCCAGTAGTACTAAGGACAGGGGGAACACCGGGGAGCTGTTTTTT. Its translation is CASSTKDRGNTGELFF.

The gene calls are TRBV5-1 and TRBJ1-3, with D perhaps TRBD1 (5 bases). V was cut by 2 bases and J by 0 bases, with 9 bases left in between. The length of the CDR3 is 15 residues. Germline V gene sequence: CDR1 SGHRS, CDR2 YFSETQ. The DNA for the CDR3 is TGCGCCAGCAGCTTAGAGGGGAACTCTGGAAACACCATATATTTT. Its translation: CASSLEGNSGNTIYF.

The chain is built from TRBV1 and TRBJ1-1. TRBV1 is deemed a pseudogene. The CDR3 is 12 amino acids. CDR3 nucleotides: TGCACCAGCAGCCTTACCCCGTCGAGGGCTTTCTTT. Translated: CTSSLTPSRAFF.

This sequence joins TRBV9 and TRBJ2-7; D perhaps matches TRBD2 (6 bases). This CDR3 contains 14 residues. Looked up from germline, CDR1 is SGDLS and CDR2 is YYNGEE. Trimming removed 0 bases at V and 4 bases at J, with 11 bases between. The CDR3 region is CASSVATSGYEQYF. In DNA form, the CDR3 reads TGTGCCAGCAGCGTAGCGACTAGTGGATACGAGCAGTACTTC.

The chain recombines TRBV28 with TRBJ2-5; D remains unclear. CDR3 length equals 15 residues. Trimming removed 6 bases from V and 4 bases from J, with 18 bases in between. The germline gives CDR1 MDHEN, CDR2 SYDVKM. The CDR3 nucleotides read TGTGCCAGCAGCTTCCGGGCCCACAGAGGAGAGACCCAGTACTTC. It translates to CASSFRAHRGETQYF.

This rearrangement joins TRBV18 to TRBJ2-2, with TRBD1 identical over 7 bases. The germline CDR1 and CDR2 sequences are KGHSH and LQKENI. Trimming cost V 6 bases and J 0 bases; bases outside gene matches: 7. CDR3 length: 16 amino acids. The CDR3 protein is CASSLSTGTNTGELFF. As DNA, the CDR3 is TGTGCCAGCTCTCTATCGACAGGGACGAACACCGGGGAGCTGTTTTTT.

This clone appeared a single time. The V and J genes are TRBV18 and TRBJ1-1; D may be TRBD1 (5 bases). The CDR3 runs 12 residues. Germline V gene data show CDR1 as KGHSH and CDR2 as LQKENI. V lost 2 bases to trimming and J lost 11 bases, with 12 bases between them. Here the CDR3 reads CASSPYGAEAFF. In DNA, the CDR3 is TGTGCCAGCTCACCATATGGGGCGGAGGCTTTCTTT.